The 12 T cell receptor beta chains listed next were all sequenced from one sample in a study of OX40 agonist ivuxolimab in advanced cancers. The table came from immunoSEQ multiplex PCR; TCRdb's copy has only in-frame clones and leaves some out. The sample contains roughly 76,000 clones, around 86% of which appear only once. The source material was CD4+ or CD8+ T cells sorted from blood, sampled in a trial of the OX40 agonist ivuxolimab. All receptors come from an adult with an advanced solid tumor such as melanoma, head and neck, liver or kidney cancer.

The chain employs TRBV9 and TRBJ2-7; possible D gene TRBD2, 6 bases. Germline V lookup: CDR1 SGDLS, CDR2 YYNGEE. CDR3 length: 15 residues. Trimming took 4 bases from V and 1 from J, leaving 15 bases between them. CDR3 in amino acids: CASSPSGLESYEQYF. The DNA for the CDR3 is TGTGCCAGCAGCCCATCGGGACTCGAGTCCTACGAGCAGTACTTC. The full variable domain, its missing parts supplied by reference TRBV9 and TRBJ2-7, is DSGVTQTPKHLITATGQRVTLRCSPRSGDLSVYWYQQSLDQGLQFLIQYYNGEERAKGNILERFSAQQFPDLHSELNLSSLELGDSALYFCASSPSGLESYEQYFGPGTRLTVT.

The V and J genes are TRBV5-1 and TRBJ1-3; TRBD1 might be the D (5 bases). Deletions cut 4 bases from V and 0 bases from J, with 11 bases between. The CDR3 loop spans 15 amino acids. CDR1 is SGHRS, CDR2 YFSETQ, per germline. CDR3 DNA sequence: TGCGCCAGCAGCAATACAGGTACCTCTGGAAACACCATATATTTT. Translation: CASSNTGTSGNTIYF.

The chain couples TRBV21-1 to TRBJ2-1; TRBD1 was called by the table and not checked on the DNA. TRBV21-1 is designated a pseudogene. The length of the CDR3 is 17 residues. CDR3 DNA: TGTGCCAGCAGCAAAGCTAATGGGCAGGGGCCCCACAATGAGCAGTTCTTC. Protein: CASSKANGQGPHNEQFF.

V gene TRBV19 combines with J gene TRBJ1-2, with 9 nucleotides matching TRBD1. The CDR3 consists of 14 residues. V dropped 3 bases and J dropped 8; count of bases not matched to a gene: 7. Germline V lookup: CDR1 LNHDA, CDR2 SQIVND (reference sequence). The DNA of the CDR3 is TGTGCCAGTAGTATCGGCCGGGACAGGGACGGCTACACCTTC. Translation gives CASSIGRDRDGYTF.

The chain recombines TRBV6-1 with TRBJ2-7, with D perhaps TRBD2 (5 bases). The CDR3 is 14 residues long. V lost 4 bases and J lost 0, with 10 bases in between. Germline CDR1 reads MNHNS; CDR2 reads SASEGT. The CDR3 loop is CASSVEDSSYEQYF. CDR3 bases: TGTGCCAGCAGTGTCGAGGACTCCTCCTACGAGCAGTACTTC.

The V gene is TRBV7-9, the J gene TRBJ2-1; 8 bases align to TRBD2. The CDR3 is made up of 17 amino acids. Per germline, CDR1 SEHNR and CDR2 FQNEAQ (reference sequence). J lost 4 bases, V lost 10 bases, and 18 bases had no gene match. The CDR3 is CATSSLPSGRGYNEQFF. Written as DNA, the CDR3 is TGTGCCACCTCCAGCCTTCCTAGCGGGCGGGGGTACAATGAGCAGTTCTTC.

The chain couples TRBV27 to TRBJ1-1, with no clear D. CDR3 length: 12 residues. V was pared by 2 bases and J by 8 bases, with 9 bases between. Per the germline V gene, CDR1 is MNHEY and CDR2 is SMNVEV (reference sequence). CDR3 in amino acids: CASSLMRGEAFF. The CDR3 nucleotides are TGTGCCAGCAGTTTAATGCGGGGAGAAGCTTTCTTT.

Written as DNA, the CDR3 is TGTGCCAGCAGCTTTGGGGGTCTCTATGGCTACACCTTC. Its protein product is CASSFGGLYGYTF. The chain employs TRBV7-9 and TRBJ1-2; tentatively, D is TRBD1 (5 bases). The CDR3 runs to 13 residues. Germline CDR1 is SEHNR and CDR2 is FQNEAQ (reference sequence). Trimming cost V 3 bases and J 4 bases, with 9 bases left between them.

The V call is TRBV19, the J call TRBJ1-3; D uncertain. Trimming took 0 bases from V and 0 from J, leaving 3 bases between them. This CDR3 contains 14 residues. Germline CDR1 and CDR2: LNHDA and SQIVND (reference sequence). This chain's CDR3 is CASSIEVSGNTIYF. DNA of the CDR3: TGTGCCAGTAGTATAGAGGTCTCTGGAAACACCATATATTTT.

This clone was observed a few times. The CDR3: CASSPVGTGGYEQYF. In DNA form, the CDR3 reads TGCGCCAGCAGCCCGGTCGGGACAGGGGGCTACGAGCAGTACTTC. The chain couples TRBV5-1 to TRBJ2-7; TRBD1 matches 11 bases. The CDR3 runs to 15 residues. Germline V gene data show CDR1 as SGHRS and CDR2 as YFSETQ. V trimming: 4 bases; J trimming: 3 bases; junction bases outside the gene matches: 6.

This chain uses TRBV5-1 with TRBJ1-4; D uncertain. Germline CDR1 reads SGHRS; CDR2 reads YFSETQ. CDR3 length equals 13 residues. V lost 2 bases to trimming and J lost 2 bases, with 4 bases between them. CDR3 bases: TGCGCCAGCAGCTTCTCGACTAATGAAAAACTGTTTTTT. This gives the protein CASSFSTNEKLFF.

The chain combines TRBV18 with TRBJ2-1, with D perhaps TRBD2 (6 bases). CDR1 and CDR2 from the germline V gene are KGHSH and LQKENI. Between the trimmed V and J ends, which lost 6 bases and 5 bases, there was a span of 11 bases. The CDR3 sequence is 13 residues long. CDR3 in amino acids: CASSGGPNNEQFF. CDR3 DNA: TGTGCCAGCTCGGGGGGACCCAACAATGAGCAGTTCTTC.